The 28 T cell receptor beta chains in this list originate from one sample, sequenced in a study of regulatory T cells in long-lasting Graves disease (dated by TCRdb to about 2021). What the time point label conveys for this sample: newly diagnosed GD, antithyroid drugs for less than 3 months. For both TCR sequencing and RNA sequencing, RNA was extracted from PBMCs in TRIzol. The library relied on multiplex PCR. The data were produced on an Illumina HiSeq 4000. TCR beta libraries were built with iRepertoire HTBI primers and Arm-PCR amplification of CDR3 regions. TCRdb applied fastp at Q25 and MiXCR to the public reads, then kept only in-frame beta chains. CDR3 protein sequences are deduplicated, and each keeps its most common genes and DNA. The sample table shows roughly 500,000 distinct CDR3 sequences, and 13% are seen once. In total, the top ten clones hold more than 8.5% of the sample. This sample also belongs to another study, concerning T cells in Graves' hyperthyroidism and ophthalmopathy.

The input for sequencing was peripheral blood mononuclear cells (PBMCs), taken at new diagnosis, from a patient treated with antithyroid drugs. The receptors shown here come from a man aged 25 to 45 with Graves disease. Donor details come from another sample of the same person, matched by shared clones.

This clonotype occurred many times. The rearrangement joins TRBV20-1 to TRBJ2-5, with a possible D match to TRBD1 (6 bases). CDR3 length: 12 amino acids. Germline CDR1 is DFQATT and CDR2 is SNEGSKA (reference sequence). With 2 bases removed from V and 5 bases from J, the gap between germline ends came to 9 bases. This CDR3 is CSARRDTETQYF. Written as DNA, the CDR3 is TGCAGTGCTAGAAGGGACACGGAGACCCAGTACTTC.

The chain combines TRBV9 with TRBJ2-1; TRBD2 is a possible D gene (6 bases). Trimming took 4 bases from V and 9 from J, leaving 11 bases between them. CDR3 size: 12 residues. Germline values: CDR1 SGDLS, CDR2 YYNGEE. CDR3 protein: CASSPRRGEQFF. The CDR3 DNA follows: TGTGCCAGCAGCCCCAGGAGGGGTGAGCAGTTCTTC.

This clonotype has just a few counts. The CDR3 sequence: CASSLDPTGQGDGYGYTF. The CDR3 region has the DNA TGTGCCAGCAGCTTAGACCCAACGGGACAGGGGGACGGCTATGGCTACACCTTC. The chain recombines TRBV11-2 with TRBJ1-2; 11 bases are shared with TRBD1. Losses at the gene ends were 0 bases for V and 4 bases for J; bases not matched to a gene: 10. The CDR3 spans 18 residues. CDR1 SGHAT and CDR2 FQNNGV come from the germline V gene.

This clonotype has a count of ten or more. V usage is TRBV12-3 or TRBV12-4 and J usage is TRBJ1-2, with TRBD1 as a possible D gene (6 bases). The CDR3 spans 12 residues. Trimming pared 3 bases from V and 7 bases from J, leaving 9 bases between. The CDR3 bases are TGTGCCAGCAGTTTTTACAGGGTTGGCTACACCTTC. Its translation is CASSFYRVGYTF.

Many counts were recorded for this clonotype. The chain uses TRBV2 and TRBJ1-1, with D unclear. Trimming shortened V by 5 bases and J by 1 base, and 11 bases separated the two germline ends. Germline CDR1 and CDR2: SNHLY and FYNNEI. CDR3 length: 14 residues. The CDR3 region is CASSIKRKNTEAFF. CDR3 DNA: TGTGCCAGCAGTATTAAACGGAAGAACACTGAAGCTTTCTTT.

CDR3 nucleotide sequence: TGCGCCAGCAGCTGGGGACTAGCGGGAGTTCAGAACACAGATACGCAGTATTTT. Translated: CASSWGLAGVQNTDTQYF. The V and J genes are TRBV5-1 and TRBJ2-3, with 14 positions matching TRBD2. Germline values: CDR1 SGHRS, CDR2 YFSETQ. With 3 bases clipped from V and 2 bases from J, the junction kept 8 bases outside the gene matches. The CDR3 covers 18 residues.

The rearrangement joins TRBV3-1 to TRBJ2-7; a possible D gene is TRBD1 (6 bases). The CDR3 has 14 residues. V lost 1 base, J lost 4 bases, and 11 bases lay in between. Germline V gene lookup returns CDR1 LGHDT and CDR2 YNNKEL (reference sequence). The CDR3, as DNA: TGTGCCAGCAGCCAAGCATCAGGGGCGTACGAGCAGTACTTC. Translated: CASSQASGAYEQYF.

Note on this clonotype: A far larger clone is one base from this, pointing to a likely read error. The final CDR3 position lacks the conserved phenylalanine or tryptophan, pointing to a likely read error. CDR3 coding DNA: TGTGCCAGCAGCATAAGTCCATACACTGAAGCTTTCTCT. It translates to CASSISPYTEAFS. The chain uses TRBV7-8 and TRBJ1-1; D uncertain. The length of the CDR3 is 13 residues. Looked up from germline, CDR1 is SGHVS and CDR2 is FQNEAQ. Deletions cut 5 bases from V and 3 bases from J, with 10 bases between.

This clonotype occurred many times. The chain couples TRBV13 to TRBJ1-1; D gene unclear. The germline CDR1 and CDR2 sequences are PRHDT and FYEKMQ (reference sequence). This CDR3 is built from 12 residues. The ends were cut back, 6 bases at V and 3 bases at J, with 8 bases in the middle. CDR3 DNA sequence: TGTGCCAGCAGATGGAGGGACACTGAAGCTTTCTTT. It specifies CASRWRDTEAFF. The entire variable domain, with the rest obtained from reference TRBV13 and TRBJ1-1, is as follows: AAGVIQSPRHLIKEKRETATLKCYPIPRHDTVYWYQQGPGQDPQFLISFYEKMQSDKGSIPDRFSAQQFSDYHSELNMSSLELGDSALYFCASRWRDTEAFFGQGTRLTVV.

This clonotype was observed a single time. A read error is possible here, since a much larger clone lies one base away. The V gene is TRBV5-6, the J gene TRBJ2-7; D is ambiguous. Germline V gives CDR1 SGHDT, CDR2 YYEEEE. Trimming took 0 bases from V and 5 from J, leaving 6 bases between them. This CDR3 is built from 12 residues. The CDR3 DNA reads as TGTGCCAGCAGCTTGGGGAACCACGAGCAGTACTTC. This translates into CASSLGNHEQYF. Full variable domain (outside the CDR3, taken from reference TRBV5-6 and TRBJ2-7): DAGVTQSPTHLIKTRGQQVTLRCSPKSGHDTVSWYQQALGQGPQFIFQYYEEEERQRGNFPDRFSGHQFPNYSSELNVNALLLGDSALYLCASSLGNHEQYFGPGTRLTVT.

This clonotype was counted many times. The V call is TRBV12-3 or TRBV12-4, the J call TRBJ2-1; possibly TRBD2 for D (6 bases). The DNA end lines up better with TRBJ2-5; the J call may be wrong. This CDR3 has 15 residues. The CDR3 protein is CASSERLVGGETQYF. CDR3 coding DNA: TGTGCCAGCAGTGAAAGACTAGTGGGGGGAGAGACCCAGTACTTC.

V usage is TRBV24-1 and J usage is TRBJ2-2, with 10 bases lining up with TRBD1. In germline, CDR1 is KGHDR, CDR2 SFDVKD. The length of the CDR3 is 14 residues. J was trimmed by 3 bases and V by 9 bases; bases with no gene match: 3. CDR3 nucleotide sequence: TGTGCCACCTCGGGACAGGGGTACACCGGGGAGCTGTTTTTT. Its translation is CATSGQGYTGELFF.

This clonotype came up many times. This chain joins TRBV11-1 and TRBJ2-1, with TRBD2 matching 7 bases. The trim removed 1 base at V and 4 bases at J, leaving 7 bases unmatched. The CDR3 totals 16 residues. Germline lookup yields CDR1 SGHAT and CDR2 FQDESV (reference sequence). The CDR3 DNA sequence: TGTGCCAGCAGCTTAGGGAGGGAGGGCCAGTACAATGAGCAGTTCTTC. It yields the protein CASSLGREGQYNEQFF. The whole variable domain, remainder taken from reference TRBV11-1 and TRBJ2-1, is EAEVAQSPRYKITEKSQAVAFWCDPISGHATLYWYRQILGQGPELLVQFQDESVVDDSQLPKDRFSAERLKGVDSTLKIQPAELGDSAMYLCASSLGREGQYNEQFFGPGTRLTVL.

This clonotype was recorded only once. It differs at one base from a far larger clone, so likely a read error. The chain recombines TRBV6-9 with TRBJ2-7; 8 nucleotides match TRBD2. The germline CDR1 and CDR2 sequences are MNHGY and SVAAGI. The CDR3 is made up of 15 amino acids. In DNA, the CDR3 is TGTACCAGCAGTTACGGCGGGAGGTCGGCCTACGAGCAGTACTTC. This translates into CTSSYGGRSAYEQYF.

This clonotype has a count of ten or more. CDR3 loop: CASRFRLVGSTDTQYF. In DNA form, the CDR3 reads TGTGCCAGCAGATTCAGACTAGTTGGTAGCACAGATACGCAGTATTTT. This sequence joins TRBV6-1 and TRBJ2-3, with D maybe TRBD2 (6 bases). Germline loops: CDR1 MNHNS, CDR2 SASEGT. V shed 6 bases and J shed 0 bases, with 16 bases lying between them. The CDR3 covers 16 residues.

A remark on this clonotype: This may be a read error: a much more frequent sequence differs by one nucleotide. V usage is TRBV29-1 and J usage is TRBJ2-3, with D perhaps TRBD2 (5 bases). CDR1 is SQVTM, CDR2 ANQGSEA, per germline. The length of the CDR3 is 11 residues. V was cut by 4 bases and J by 5 bases, with 7 bases left in between. The CDR3 nucleotides are TGCAGCGTTGGCGCGGGAGATACGCAGTATTTT. Residues: CSVGAGDTQYF.

This clonotype was counted at least ten times. The chain links TRBV30 to TRBJ1-4; D possibly corresponds to TRBD1 (5 bases). The germline V and J ends were trimmed by 2 bases and 4 bases, with 11 bases remaining between them. Per the germline V gene, CDR1 is GTSNPN and CDR2 is SVGIG (reference sequence). There are 14 residues in the CDR3. The CDR3 loop reads CAWSQMGDNEKLFF. The CDR3 DNA follows: TGTGCCTGGAGTCAGATGGGGGATAATGAAAAACTGTTTTTT.

The rearrangement joins TRBV19 to TRBJ2-7; D gene unclear. Trimming took 2 bases from V and 3 from J, leaving 11 bases between them. The CDR3 is 14 residues long. Germline values: CDR1 LNHDA, CDR2 SQIVND (reference sequence). CDR3 sequence reads: CASSINPQSYEQYF. Here the CDR3 DNA reads TGTGCCAGTAGTATAAATCCACAGAGCTACGAGCAGTACTTC.

This chain uses TRBV19 with TRBJ2-2; D might be TRBD2 (6 bases). The CDR3 has 15 residues. Germline loops: CDR1 LNHDA, CDR2 SQIVND (reference sequence). V lost 6 bases and J 2 bases, leaving 13 bases between the germline ends. Written as DNA, the CDR3 is TGTGCCAGTAGGCGCGGGACTTATAACACCGGGGAGCTGTTTTTT. This encodes CASRRGTYNTGELFF.

This clonotype was seen ten or more times. This rearrangement joins TRBV7-3 to TRBJ2-3; 7 bases fit TRBD2. CDR1 SGHTA and CDR2 FQGTGA come from the germline V gene. With V trimmed by 4 bases and J by 4 bases, 8 bases remained unmatched. This CDR3 comprises 15 residues. The CDR3 coding sequence is TGTGCCAGCAGCTCCTCTGGGGGAGGGCCAGATACGCAGTATTTT. Translation gives CASSSSGGGPDTQYF.

The chain is built from TRBV4-1 and TRBJ2-7; D not certain. Per germline, CDR1 MGHRA and CDR2 YSYEKL. The V and J ends lost 0 bases and 5 bases respectively, with 20 bases between them. The CDR3 length is 17 residues. CDR3 DNA sequence: TGCGCCAGCAGCCAAGAAATGATGGCCCCTCAGAGCCACGAGCAGTACTTC. This translates into CASSQEMMAPQSHEQYF.

The V call is TRBV28, the J call TRBJ1-4; 7 bases agree with TRBD1. The CDR3 is 15 residues long. V lost 2 bases and J lost 6; bases outside the gene matches: 6. Germline-derived CDR1 and CDR2 are MDHEN and SYDVKM. DNA of the CDR3: TGTGCCAGCAGTTTAGAACAGGGGTCAGATGAAAAACTGTTTTTT. The encoded protein is CASSLEQGSDEKLFF.

This clonotype was observed many times. CDR3 DNA: TGCAGCGGAGCGGAAGAGACCCAGTACTTC. It specifies CSGAEETQYF. V and J are TRBV29-1 and TRBJ2-5; D perhaps matches TRBD2 (5 bases). Germline V gene lookup returns CDR1 SQVTM and CDR2 ANQGSEA. Trimming cost V 7 bases and J 3 bases, with 6 bases left between them. This CDR3 is built from 10 residues. Full variable domain (remainder filled in from reference TRBV29-1 and TRBJ2-5): SAVISQKPSRDICQRGTSLTIQCQVDSQVTMMFWYRQQPGQSLTLIATANQGSEATYESGFVIDKFPISRPNLTFSTLTVSNMSPEDSSIYLCSGAEETQYFGPGTRLLVL.

To note about this clonotype: It may be a read error: a sequence one base away is much more abundant. The chain recombines TRBV7-2 with TRBJ2-6; no clear D gene. This CDR3 has 15 amino acids. Germline-derived CDR1 and CDR2 are SGHTA and FQGNSA. For the CDR3, the DNA is TGTGCCGGCAGCTTATCAAGCTCTGGGGCCAACGTCCTGACTTTC. Its protein is CAGSLSSSGANVLTF. The full variable domain, with the rest looked up from reference TRBV7-2 and TRBJ2-6, is GAGVSQSPSNKVTEKGKDVELRCDPISGHTALYWYRQSLGQGLEFLIYFQGNSAPDKSGLPSDRFSAERTGGSVSTLTIQRTQQEDSAVYLCAGSLSSSGANVLTFGAGSRLTVL.

The genes are TRBV30 and TRBJ1-5; D gene unclear. The CDR3 totals 13 residues. In germline, CDR1 is GTSNPN, CDR2 SVGIG (reference sequence). V was clipped by 3 bases and J by 3 bases, with 9 bases between them. CDR3 coding DNA: TGTGCCTGGAGCGTTATTTCCAATCAGCCCCAGCATTTT. Translating it yields CAWSVISNQPQHF.

As for this clonotype: A read error is possible here, since a much larger clone lies one base away. The rearrangement links TRBV12-3 or TRBV12-4 to TRBJ2-1; 8 bases are a match to TRBD2. Trimming took 1 base from V and 11 from J; bases not matched to a gene: 10. The CDR3 is 15 amino acids. For the CDR3, the DNA is TGTGCCAGCAGTTTAGGACTAGCGTCGAGGAATAAGCAGTTCTTC. Its translation is CASSLGLASRNKQFF.

This clonotype was observed a handful of times. CDR3 residues: CSAGSRRDTQYF. Written as DNA, the CDR3 is TGCAGTGCGGGGAGTAGGAGAGATACGCAGTATTTT. This chain connects TRBV20-1 to TRBJ2-3; D possibly corresponds to TRBD2 (5 bases). CDR3 length: 12 amino acids. Trimming left V 6 bases short and J 5 bases short, with 12 bases between. CDR1 is DFQATT and CDR2 is SNEGSKA in the germline V gene (reference sequence).

This clonotype was observed many times. The chain has TRBV12-3 or TRBV12-4 and TRBJ2-3; D not certain. V was cut by 8 bases and J by 4 bases, with 19 bases left in between. The length of the CDR3 is 15 residues. The CDR3 here is CASGTSASGADTQYF. The CDR3 DNA sequence: TGTGCCAGCGGAACTTCGGCGTCTGGCGCAGATACGCAGTATTTT.